This T cell receptor (beta chain) was identified during a study of T cell responses to AZD1222 COVID-19 vaccine. The study, taken as a whole, reports: Researchers took repertoire samples only after the peak T cell response had come. It should be noted that donors were predominantly white British and more often female, and clonal diversity was possibly underestimated.

Sequencing used immunoSEQ multiplex PCR; TCRdb keeps in-frame clones, though not all of them. Of some 200,000 clones in the sample, 93% were seen once. A note on this clone: The antigen remains unidentified.

This clonotype was sampled from an adult in good health. The sample in question was peripheral blood, obtained on day 0 of MenACWY control vaccination.

CDR3 nucleotides: TGTGCCAGCAGTTCCGACAGGGTCAATCAGCCCCAGCATTTT. It specifies CASSSDRVNQPQHF. The J gene is TRBJ1-5, the V gene TRBV27; TRBD1 agrees at 7 bases. Germline assignment: CDR1 MNHEY and CDR2 SMNVEV (reference sequence). The CDR3 runs to 14 residues. V dropped 4 bases and J dropped 3; count of bases not matched to a gene: 3.